The clone carrying this T cell receptor beta chain was recorded once. The data originate from a study of shared clonotypes between healthy human individuals. Sequencing used immunoSEQ multiplex PCR; TCRdb keeps in-frame clones, though not all of them. The sample contains some 2,100,000 clones, 95% of which appear only once. CDR3 length: 15 residues. Per germline, CDR1 SEHNR and CDR2 FQNEAQ (reference sequence). After removal of 5 bases from V and 7 bases from J, the junction contained 8 bases not matched to a gene. The TCR sequence derives from a man aged 18 to 30 in good health. The rearrangement uses TRBV7-9 and TRBJ1-4; 9 bases fit TRBD1. Sequences were obtained from naive CD4+ T cells sorted from blood. Regarding subset: CD45RA+ positively selected. The CDR3 DNA reads as TGTGCCAGCAGCAAAGGACAGGGGCTAGGTGAAAAACTGTTTTTT. It encodes CASSKGQGLGEKLFF.